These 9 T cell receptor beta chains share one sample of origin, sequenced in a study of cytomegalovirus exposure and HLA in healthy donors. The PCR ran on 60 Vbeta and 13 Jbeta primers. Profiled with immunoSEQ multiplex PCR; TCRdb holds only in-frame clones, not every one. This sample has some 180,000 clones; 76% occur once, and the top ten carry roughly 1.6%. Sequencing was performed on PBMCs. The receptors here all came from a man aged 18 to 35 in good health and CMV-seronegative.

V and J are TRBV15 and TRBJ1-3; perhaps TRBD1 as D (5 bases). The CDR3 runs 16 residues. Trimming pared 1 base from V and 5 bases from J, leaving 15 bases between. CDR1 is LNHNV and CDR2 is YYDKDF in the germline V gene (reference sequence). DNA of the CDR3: TGTGCCACCAGCAGAGGGATTCAGGGCGATAGAAACACCATATATTTT. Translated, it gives CATSRGIQGDRNTIYF. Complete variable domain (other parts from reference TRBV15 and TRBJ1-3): DAMVIQNPRYQVTQFGKPVTLSCSQTLNHNVMYWYQQKSSQAPKLLFHYYDKDFNNEADTPDNFQSRRPNTSFCFLDIRSPGLGDTAMYLCATSRGIQGDRNTIYFGEGSWLTVV.

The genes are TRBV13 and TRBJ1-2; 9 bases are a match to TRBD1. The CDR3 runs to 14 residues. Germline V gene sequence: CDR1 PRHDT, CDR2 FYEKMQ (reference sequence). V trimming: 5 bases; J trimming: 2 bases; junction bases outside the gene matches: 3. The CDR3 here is CASSQGTGNYGYTF. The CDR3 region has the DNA TGTGCCAGCAGCCAGGGGACAGGGAACTATGGCTACACCTTC.

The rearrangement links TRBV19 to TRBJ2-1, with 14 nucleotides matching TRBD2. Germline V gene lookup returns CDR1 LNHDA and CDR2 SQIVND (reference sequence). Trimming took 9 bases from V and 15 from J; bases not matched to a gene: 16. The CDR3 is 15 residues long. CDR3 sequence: CASRLAGGPKASLFF. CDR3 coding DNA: TGTGCCAGCCGACTAGCGGGAGGGCCCAAGGCGAGTTTGTTCTTC. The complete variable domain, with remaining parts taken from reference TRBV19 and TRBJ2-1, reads DGGITQSPKYLFRKEGQNVTLSCEQNLNHDAMYWYRQDPGQGLRLIYYSQIVNDFQKGDIAEGYSVSREKKESFPLTVTSAQKNPTAFYLCASRLAGGPKASLFFGPGTRLTVL.

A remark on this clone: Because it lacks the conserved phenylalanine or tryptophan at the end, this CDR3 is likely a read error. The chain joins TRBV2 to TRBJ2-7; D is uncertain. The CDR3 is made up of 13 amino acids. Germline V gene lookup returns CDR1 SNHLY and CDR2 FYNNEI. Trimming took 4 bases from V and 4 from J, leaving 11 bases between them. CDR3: CASSAVPGYEQYL. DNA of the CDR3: TGTGCCAGCAGTGCAGTGCCAGGATACGAGCAGTACCTC.

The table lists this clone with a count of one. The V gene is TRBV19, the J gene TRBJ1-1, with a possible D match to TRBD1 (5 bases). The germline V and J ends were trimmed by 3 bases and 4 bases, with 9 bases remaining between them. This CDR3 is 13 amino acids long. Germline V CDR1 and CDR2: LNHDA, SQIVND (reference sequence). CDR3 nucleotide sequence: TGTGCCAGTAGTATCTCGGGGGTCACTGAAGCTTTCTTT. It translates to CASSISGVTEAFF.

CDR3 coding DNA: TGTGCCAGCAGCGTAGTTCTGACAGGGGGCGAGCAGTACTTC. Translating gives CASSVVLTGGEQYF. The chain has TRBV9 and TRBJ2-7, with TRBD1 matching 9 bases. V lost 0 bases and J lost 6; bases outside the gene matches: 4. CDR1 and CDR2 from the germline V gene are SGDLS and YYNGEE. The CDR3 runs 14 residues. Combining the CDR3 with reference TRBV9 and TRBJ2-7 gives the whole variable domain DSGVTQTPKHLITATGQRVTLRCSPRSGDLSVYWYQQSLDQGLQFLIQYYNGEERAKGNILERFSAQQFPDLHSELNLSSLELGDSALYFCASSVVLTGGEQYFGPGTRLTVT.

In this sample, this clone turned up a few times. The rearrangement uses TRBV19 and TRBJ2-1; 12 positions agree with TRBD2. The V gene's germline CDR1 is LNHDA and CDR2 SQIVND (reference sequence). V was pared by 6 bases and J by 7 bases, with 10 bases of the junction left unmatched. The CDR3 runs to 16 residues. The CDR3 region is CASRSLAGGALNEQFF. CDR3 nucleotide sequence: TGTGCCAGTAGGTCTCTAGCGGGAGGGGCTCTGAATGAGCAGTTCTTC.

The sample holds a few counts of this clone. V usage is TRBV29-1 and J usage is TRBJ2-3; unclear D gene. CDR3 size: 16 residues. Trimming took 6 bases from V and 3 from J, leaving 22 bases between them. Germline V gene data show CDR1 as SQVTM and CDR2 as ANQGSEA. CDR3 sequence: CSVYTRSLKPTDTQYF. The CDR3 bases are TGCAGCGTCTATACCCGGTCGCTAAAGCCTACAGATACGCAGTATTTT.

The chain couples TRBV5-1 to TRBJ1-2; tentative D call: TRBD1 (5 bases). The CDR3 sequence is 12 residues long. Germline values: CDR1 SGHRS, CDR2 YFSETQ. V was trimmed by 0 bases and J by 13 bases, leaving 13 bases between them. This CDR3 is CASSLVGGSPTF. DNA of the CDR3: TGCGCCAGCAGCTTGGTTGGGGGGTCCCCCACCTTC.